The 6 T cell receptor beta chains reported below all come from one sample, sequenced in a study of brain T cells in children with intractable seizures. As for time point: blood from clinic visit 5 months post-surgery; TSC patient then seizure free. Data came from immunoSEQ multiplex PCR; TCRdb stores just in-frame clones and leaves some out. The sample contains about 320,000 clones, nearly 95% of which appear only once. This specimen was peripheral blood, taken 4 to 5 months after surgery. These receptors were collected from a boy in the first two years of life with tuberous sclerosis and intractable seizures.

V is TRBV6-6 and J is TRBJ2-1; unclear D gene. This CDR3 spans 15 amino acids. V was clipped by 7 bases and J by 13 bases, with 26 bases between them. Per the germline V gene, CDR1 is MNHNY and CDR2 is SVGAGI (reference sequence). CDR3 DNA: TGTGCCAGCATGGGATGGGTAAGCTCGGTACGAATTCAGTTCTTC. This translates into CASMGWVSSVRIQFF.

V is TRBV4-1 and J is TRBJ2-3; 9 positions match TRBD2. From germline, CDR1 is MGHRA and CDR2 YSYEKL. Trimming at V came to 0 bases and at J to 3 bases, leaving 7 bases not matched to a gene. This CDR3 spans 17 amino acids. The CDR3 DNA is TGCGCCAGCAGCCAAGAATTGGGGCTAGCGGGAACAGATACGCAGTATTTT. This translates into CASSQELGLAGTDTQYF.

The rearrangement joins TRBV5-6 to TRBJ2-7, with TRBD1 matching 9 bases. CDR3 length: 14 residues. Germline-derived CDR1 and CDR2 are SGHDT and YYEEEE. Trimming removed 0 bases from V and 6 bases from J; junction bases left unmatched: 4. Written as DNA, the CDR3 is TGTGCCAGCAGCTTGGGGACAGGGGCGGGCGAGCAGTACTTC. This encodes CASSLGTGAGEQYF.

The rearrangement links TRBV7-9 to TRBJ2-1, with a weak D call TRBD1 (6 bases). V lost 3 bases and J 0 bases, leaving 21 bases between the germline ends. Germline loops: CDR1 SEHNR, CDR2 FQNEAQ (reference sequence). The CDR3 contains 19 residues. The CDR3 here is CASSFYQQTVRGSYNEQFF. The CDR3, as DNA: TGTGCCAGCAGCTTCTACCAGCAGACCGTCAGGGGCTCCTACAATGAGCAGTTCTTC.

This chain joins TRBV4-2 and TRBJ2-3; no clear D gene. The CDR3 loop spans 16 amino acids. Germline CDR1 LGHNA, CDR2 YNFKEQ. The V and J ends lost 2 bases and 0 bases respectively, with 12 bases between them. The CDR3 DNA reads TGTGCCAGCAGCCAAATGAATGCCTCTAGCACAGATACGCAGTATTTT. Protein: CASSQMNASSTDTQYF.

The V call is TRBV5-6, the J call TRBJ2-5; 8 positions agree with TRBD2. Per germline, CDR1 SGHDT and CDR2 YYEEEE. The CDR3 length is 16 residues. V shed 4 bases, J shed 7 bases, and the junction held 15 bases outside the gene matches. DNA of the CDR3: TGTGCCAGCAGCCGGTGGCGGGGGGTGTTGGTCGGGACCCAGTACTTC. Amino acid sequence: CASSRWRGVLVGTQYF.